This T cell receptor beta chain was recorded in a study of shared clonotypes between healthy human individuals. At a deep level, the assay was run. The method was immunoSEQ multiplex PCR; TCRdb's version includes in-frame clones alone and lacks a portion of them. The sample records hundreds of thousands of clones, about 95% being singletons. The CDR3 length is 14 residues. The J segment lost 4 bases and the V segment lost 4 bases, leaving 4 bases of the junction unmatched. In germline, CDR1 is GTSNPN, CDR2 SVGIG (reference sequence). Study results and caveats: Naive subsets generally had larger estimated richness than memory subsets. Some clonotypes were shared by all four sorted-subset donors, while others were not shared. The non-shared ones had lower generation probabilities than the shared ones.

With regard to this clone: The antigen is not known.

CD45RO-negative cells were positively selected for CCR7, leaving out terminally differentiated effector memory CD45RA+ cells. Sequenced input: naive CD8+ T cells sorted from blood. The receptor was isolated from a woman under 40 in good health. This chain links TRBV30 with TRBJ2-1; 10 bases align to TRBD2. CDR3 in amino acids: CAWTLAGPYNEQFF. CDR3 DNA: TGTGCCTGGACACTAGCGGGACCGTACAATGAGCAGTTCTTC.